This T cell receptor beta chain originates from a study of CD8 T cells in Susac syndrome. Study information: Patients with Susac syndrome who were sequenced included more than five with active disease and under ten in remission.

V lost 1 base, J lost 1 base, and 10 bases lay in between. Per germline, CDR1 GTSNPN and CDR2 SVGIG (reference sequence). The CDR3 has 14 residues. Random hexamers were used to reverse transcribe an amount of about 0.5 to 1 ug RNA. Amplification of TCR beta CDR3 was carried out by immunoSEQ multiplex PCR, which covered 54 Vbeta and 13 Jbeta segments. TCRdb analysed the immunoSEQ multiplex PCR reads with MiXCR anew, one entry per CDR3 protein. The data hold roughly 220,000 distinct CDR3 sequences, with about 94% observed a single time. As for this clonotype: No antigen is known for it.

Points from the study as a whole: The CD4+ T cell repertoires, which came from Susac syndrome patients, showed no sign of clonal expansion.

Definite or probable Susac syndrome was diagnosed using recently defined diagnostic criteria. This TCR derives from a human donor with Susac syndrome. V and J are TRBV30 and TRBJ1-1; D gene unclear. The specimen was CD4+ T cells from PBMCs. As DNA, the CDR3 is TGTGCCTGGAGTGAAGGACGGGGGAACACTGAAGCTTTCTTT. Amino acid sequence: CAWSEGRGNTEAFF. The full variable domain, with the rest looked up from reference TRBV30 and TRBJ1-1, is SQTIHQWPATLVQPVGSPLSLECTVEGTSNPNLYWYRQAAGRGLQLLFYSVGIGQISSEVPQNLSASRPQDRQFILSSKKLLLSDSGFYLCAWSEGRGNTEAFFGQGTRLTVV.